These 4 T cell receptor beta chains originate from one sample sequenced in a study of Graves' ophthalmopathy and Graves' hyperthyroidism. Researchers took RNA transcripts and amplified TCR beta CDR3 regions from them. The first-round RT-PCR employed HTBI primers together with the Qiagen OneStep RT-PCR kit. A multiplex PCR was then performed as the second round. TCRdb called the multiplex PCR reads again in MiXCR, with one record for every CDR3 protein. The sample has hundreds of thousands of distinct CDR3 sequences, more than 20% seen once. The material sequenced was peripheral blood. These receptors all come from a woman aged 18-35 years with stable Graves' hyperthyroidism.

This clonotype was recorded once. The V gene is TRBV2, the J gene TRBJ2-7; 16 bases map to TRBD2. After removal of 8 bases from V and 6 bases from J, the junction contained 10 bases not matched to a gene. The CDR3 totals 16 residues. CDR1 and CDR2 from the germline V gene are SNHLY and FYNNEI. This CDR3 reads CASGGGLAGGQGEQYF. In DNA form, the CDR3 reads TGTGCCAGCGGTGGGGGACTAGCGGGAGGGCAGGGCGAGCAGTACTTC.

This clonotype appeared many times. The gene calls are TRBV28 and TRBJ2-7, with D possibly being TRBD2 (5 bases). Germline assignment: CDR1 MDHEN and CDR2 SYDVKM. Trimming shortened V by 6 bases and J by 3 bases, and 15 bases separated the two germline ends. The CDR3 is made up of 14 amino acids. CDR3 sequence: CASRRETENYEQYF. The CDR3 nucleotides read TGTGCCAGCAGGAGGGAGACCGAAAACTACGAGCAGTACTTC.

The chain employs TRBV28 and TRBJ2-7; D is undetermined. The CDR3 sequence is 14 residues long. Per germline, CDR1 MDHEN and CDR2 SYDVKM. The germline V and J ends were trimmed by 5 bases and 3 bases, with 14 bases remaining between them. The DNA of the CDR3 is TGTGCCAGCAGTAGTGGGCTGACCCACTACGAGCAGTACTTC. The encoded protein is CASSSGLTHYEQYF.

The J gene is TRBJ1-1, the V gene TRBV28; D remains ambiguous. This CDR3 contains 15 residues. With 3 bases removed from V and 1 base from J, the gap between germline ends came to 12 bases. Germline assignment: CDR1 MDHEN and CDR2 SYDVKM. CDR3 DNA: TGTGCCAGCAGTTTCCAGGCGAACCCGAACACTGAAGCTTTCTTT. This codes for CASSFQANPNTEAFF.